Listed below are T cell receptor beta chains from one sample, sequenced in a study of regulatory T cells in long-lasting Graves disease. Each CDR3 protein gets one entry after TCRdb re-called the multiplex PCR reads with MiXCR. The sample lists some 460,000 distinct CDR3 sequences, roughly 15% occurring once. The sample also formed part of further work on T cells in Graves' hyperthyroidism and ophthalmopathy.

This sample comprised peripheral blood mononuclear cells (PBMCs), obtained at new diagnosis, from a patient treated with antithyroid drugs. The receptors were sampled from a man in his forties with Graves disease. Both conserved end residues are part of each CDR3.

cdr3_length j_call v_call cdr3_aa
14 TRBJ2-2 TRBV2 CASSGEGHTGELFF
15 TRBJ2-7 TRBV6-2/TRBV6-3 CASSYSRSGSYEQYF
15 TRBJ2-7 TRBV19 CASTAGTASSYEQYF
15 TRBJ2-7 TRBV20-1 CSANSRGSEPYEQYF
17 TRBJ1-2 TRBV27 CASSLRRTGGSNYGHTF
15 TRBJ1-2 TRBV5-1 CASSQGGQGFLGYTF
14 TRBJ2-2 TRBV14 CASSKILNTGELFF
10 TRBJ2-1 TRBV30 CAWGGRKQFF
14 TRBJ2-7 TRBV3-1 CASSPLRGSTEQYF
14 TRBJ1-1 TRBV3-1 CASSPLGRNTEAFF
15 TRBJ2-3 TRBV5-1 CASSLRTSGTDTQYF
14 TRBJ2-1 TRBV20-1 CSVNTAGSRGEQFF
15 TRBJ1-1 TRBV7-2 CASSLFGGMNTEAFF
16 TRBJ2-5 TRBV19 CASSHPGSGREETQYF
13 TRBJ2-3 TRBV6-2/TRBV6-3 CASSYSQGDTQYF
18 TRBJ2-1 TRBV24-1 CATSDYAGGGPLYNEQFF
13 TRBJ1-5 TRBV28 CASMQGADQPQHF
17 TRBJ2-6 TRBV11-3 CASSLEGGSYGANVLTF
15 TRBJ2-2 TRBV5-4 CASSWEGRDTGELFF
15 TRBJ1-5 TRBV6-2/TRBV6-3 CASQGGTGIFQPQHF
15 TRBJ2-5 TRBV7-3 CASSHPGTKRGTQYF
15 - TRBV7-9 CASSQTSGTLDEQYF
15 TRBJ2-7 TRBV20-1 CSAPAGLAGSYEQYF
14 TRBJ2-7 TRBV28 CASSPGRTPYEQYF
15 TRBJ2-1 TRBV11-2 CASSPEAGVHNEQSF
14 TRBJ2-5 TRBV9 CASSVGAGGETQYF
13 TRBJ2-6 TRBV19 CASSSQRANVLTF
15 TRBJ2-1 TRBV10-2 CASTSGTRAYNEQFF
18 TRBJ2-1 TRBV7-2 CASSPRMWSSGGYNEQFF
15 TRBJ2-7 TRBV5-1 CASSLGGSFVNEQYF
15 TRBJ2-5 TRBV29-1 CSVPRLAGGGETQYF
14 TRBJ1-1 TRBV27 CASSLGHINTEAFF
15 TRBJ1-3 TRBV28 CASTALGGGGHTIYF
13 TRBJ2-5 TRBV2 CASSGQRQETQYF
14 TRBJ1-6 TRBV6-2/TRBV6-3 CASSLGQSGSPLHF
16 TRBJ2-1 TRBV7-9 CASSFPREGVGNEQFF
12 TRBJ2-1 TRBV2 CARRDRYNEQFF
19 TRBJ2-1 TRBV4-2 CASSQEEGSGRWSYNEQFF
16 TRBJ2-1 TRBV27 CASSARTSGRGDEQFF
17 TRBJ2-5 TRBV20-1 CSADTQSLLESQETQYF
15 TRBJ1-5 TRBV28 CASSFPGGGHQPQHF
14 TRBJ2-3 TRBV5-1 CASRPLGAADTQYF
13 TRBJ2-3 TRBV2 CASIRLGTDTQYF
15 TRBJ1-5 TRBV12-3/TRBV12-4 CASSSEGLGNQPQHF
16 TRBJ2-3 TRBV20-1 CSARPFLAGPTDTQYF
13 TRBJ1-2 TRBV19 CASSDFGAEGYTF
14 TRBJ2-1 TRBV2 CASRGTSGSSEQFF
13 TRBJ2-7 TRBV11-2 CASSLAGYYEQYF
14 TRBJ2-4 TRBV11-2 CASSLGDRGNIQYF
19 TRBJ2-4 TRBV2 CASSEAGTALTGAKNIQYF
15 TRBJ1-5 TRBV2 CASRGTVGSNQPQHF
15 TRBJ2-3 TRBV7-9 CASSFPGQGMDTQYF
15 TRBJ1-5 TRBV27 CASRQTGTGYQPQHF
20 - TRBV6-1 CASSRRRPSGRAKVSETQYF
16 TRBJ2-7 TRBV20-1 CSALEIGGVEAYEQYF
15 TRBJ2-3 TRBV6-2/TRBV6-3 CASTSGQGQLYTQYF
13 TRBJ1-1 TRBV7-3 CASSQARSTEAFF
15 TRBJ2-5 TRBV28 CASSTSGRVQETQYF
13 TRBJ2-5 TRBV5-1 CASSDYPSETQYF